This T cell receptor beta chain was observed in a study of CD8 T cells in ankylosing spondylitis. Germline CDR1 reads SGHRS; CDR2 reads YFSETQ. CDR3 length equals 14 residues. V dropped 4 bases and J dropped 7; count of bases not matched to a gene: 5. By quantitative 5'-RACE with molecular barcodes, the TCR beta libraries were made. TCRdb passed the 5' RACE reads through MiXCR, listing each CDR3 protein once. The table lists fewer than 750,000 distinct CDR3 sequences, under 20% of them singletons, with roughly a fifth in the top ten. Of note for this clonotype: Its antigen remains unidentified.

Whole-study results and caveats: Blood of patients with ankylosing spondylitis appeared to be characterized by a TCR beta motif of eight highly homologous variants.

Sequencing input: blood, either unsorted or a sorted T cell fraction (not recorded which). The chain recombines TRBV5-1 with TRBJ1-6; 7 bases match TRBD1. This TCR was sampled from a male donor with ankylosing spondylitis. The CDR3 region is CASSRQGNNSPLHF. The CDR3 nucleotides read TGCGCCAGCAGCAGACAGGGAAACAATTCACCCCTCCACTTT. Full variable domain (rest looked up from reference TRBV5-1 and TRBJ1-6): KAGVTQTPRYLIKTRGQQVTLSCSPISGHRSVSWYQQTPGQGLQFLFEYFSETQRNKGNFPGRFSGRQFSNSRSEMNVSTLELGDSALYLCASSRQGNNSPLHFGNGTRLTVT.